Reported below is one T cell receptor beta chain. In the original workflow: By means of reference gene primer amplification, nucleated cell counts were estimated. Repertoires were generated with immunoSEQ multiplex PCR, while TCRdb's copy carries only in-frame clones and drops some. Clone size and the V and J calls come from that table; the DNA yielded D and trimming. The sample lists roughly 100,000 clones; roughly 80% were seen once. This sample was included in a study of blood T cell repertoires in COVID-19. V shed 7 bases, J shed 1 base, and the junction held 10 bases outside the gene matches. Germline CDR1 reads MNHEY; CDR2 reads SVGEGT. CDR3 length: 16 residues.

The receptor was derived from a human donor in a cohort sampled during active COVID-19. Material: peripheral blood. This sequence joins TRBV6-2 or TRBV6-3 and TRBJ2-3, with 8 nucleotides matching TRBD1. The CDR3 loop is CASIPGRGRGTDTQYF. CDR3 in DNA: TGTGCCAGCATCCCAGGCAGGGGGCGCGGCACAGATACGCAGTATTTT.